The clone carrying this T cell receptor (beta chain) showed up just a few times. The antigen remains unidentified. Constant-segment primers served in 5'RACE that generated TCR alpha and TCR beta cDNA libraries bearing sample barcodes and UMIs. One entry per CDR3 protein, called by TCRdb with MiXCR from the 5' RACE reads. The sample includes around 140,000 distinct CDR3 sequences, approximately 21% of them seen just once. The sample is drawn from a study of T-cell memory formation after mild COVID-19. As for the study in general: Largely donor-specific TCR clusters were found. Study-level results: The second-wave clones peaking on day 37 were not confirmed as SARS-CoV-2-specific. Clones shrinking between day 15 and 85 showed a balanced CD4/CD8 split, and those that grew later tilted toward CD4+.

The clonotype originates from an adult woman who had mild COVID-19 (a few samples of this study predate the infection). Cell type and time point are not known. Sequenced input: PBMCs or a T cell subset sorted from them (not recorded which).

Written as DNA, the CDR3 is TGTGCCAGCAGATCGCAGGGAGGAGGCTCCTACGAGCAGTACTTC. Translating gives CASRSQGGGSYEQYF. This chain joins TRBV27 and TRBJ2-7, with a possible D match to TRBD2 (6 bases). The CDR3 extends over 15 amino acids. Germline V gives CDR1 MNHEY, CDR2 SMNVEV (reference sequence). The V end lost 6 bases, the J end lost 0 bases, and 15 bases lay between the germline ends.